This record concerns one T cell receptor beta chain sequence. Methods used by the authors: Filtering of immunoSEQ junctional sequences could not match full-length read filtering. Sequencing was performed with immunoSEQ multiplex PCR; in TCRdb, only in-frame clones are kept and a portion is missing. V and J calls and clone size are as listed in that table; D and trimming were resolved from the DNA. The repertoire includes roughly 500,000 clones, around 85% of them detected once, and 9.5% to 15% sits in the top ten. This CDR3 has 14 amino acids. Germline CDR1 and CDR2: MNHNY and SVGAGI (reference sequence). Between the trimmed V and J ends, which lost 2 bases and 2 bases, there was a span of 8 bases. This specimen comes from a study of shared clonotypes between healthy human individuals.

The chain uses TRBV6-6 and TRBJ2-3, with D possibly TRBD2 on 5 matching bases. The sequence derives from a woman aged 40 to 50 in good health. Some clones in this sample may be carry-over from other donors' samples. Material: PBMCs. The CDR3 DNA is TGTGCCAGCAGTTACGGCCGGGACACAGATACGCAGTATTTT. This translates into CASSYGRDTDTQYF.